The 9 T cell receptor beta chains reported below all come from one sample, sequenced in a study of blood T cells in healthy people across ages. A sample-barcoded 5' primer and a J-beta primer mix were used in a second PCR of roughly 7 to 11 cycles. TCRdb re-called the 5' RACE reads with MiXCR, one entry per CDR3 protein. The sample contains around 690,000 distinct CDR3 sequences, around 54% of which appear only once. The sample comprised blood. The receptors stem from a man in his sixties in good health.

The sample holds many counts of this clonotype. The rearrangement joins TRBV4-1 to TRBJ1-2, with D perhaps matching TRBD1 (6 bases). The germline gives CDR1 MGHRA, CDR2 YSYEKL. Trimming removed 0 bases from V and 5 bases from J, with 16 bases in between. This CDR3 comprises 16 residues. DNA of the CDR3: TGCGCCAGCAGCCAAGACCGACAGGCGGCCGCATATGGCTACACCTTC. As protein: CASSQDRQAAAYGYTF.

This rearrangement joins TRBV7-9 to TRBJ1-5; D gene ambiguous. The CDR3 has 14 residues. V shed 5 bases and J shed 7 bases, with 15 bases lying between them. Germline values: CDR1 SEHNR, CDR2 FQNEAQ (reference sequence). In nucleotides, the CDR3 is TGTGCCAGCAGCCAGCCCGGAAGGGAACAGCCCCAGCATTTT. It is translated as CASSQPGREQPQHF. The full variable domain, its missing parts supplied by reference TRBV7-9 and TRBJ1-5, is DTGVSQNPRHKITKRGQNVTFRCDPISEHNRLYWYRQTLGQGPEFLTYFQNEAQLEKSRLLSDRFSAERPKGSFSTLEIQRTEQGDSAMYLCASSQPGREQPQHFGDGTRLSIL.

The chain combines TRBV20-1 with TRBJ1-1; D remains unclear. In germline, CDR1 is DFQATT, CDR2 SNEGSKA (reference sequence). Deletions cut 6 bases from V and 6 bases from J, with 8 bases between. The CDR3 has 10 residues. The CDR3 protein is CSAREAEAFF. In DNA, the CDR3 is TGCAGTGCGAGGGAGGCTGAAGCTTTCTTT.

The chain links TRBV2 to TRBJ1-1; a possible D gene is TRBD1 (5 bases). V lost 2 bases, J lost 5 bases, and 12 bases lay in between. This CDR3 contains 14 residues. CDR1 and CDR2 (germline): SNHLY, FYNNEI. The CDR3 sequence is CASSERGLWTEAFF. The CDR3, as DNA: TGTGCCAGCAGTGAAAGGGGTTTGTGGACTGAAGCTTTCTTT.

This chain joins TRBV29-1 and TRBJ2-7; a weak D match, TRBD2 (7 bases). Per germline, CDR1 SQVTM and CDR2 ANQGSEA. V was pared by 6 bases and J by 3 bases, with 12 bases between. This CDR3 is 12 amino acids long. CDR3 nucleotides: TGCAGCGTGGGGAGGGGGATCTACGAGCAGTACTTC. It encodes CSVGRGIYEQYF.

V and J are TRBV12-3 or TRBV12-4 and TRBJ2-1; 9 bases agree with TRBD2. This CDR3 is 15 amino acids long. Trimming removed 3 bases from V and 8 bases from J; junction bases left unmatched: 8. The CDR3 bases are TGTGCCAGCAGTTTTGCGGGGGGGCGCTCGTATGAGCAGTTCTTC. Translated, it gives CASSFAGGRSYEQFF.

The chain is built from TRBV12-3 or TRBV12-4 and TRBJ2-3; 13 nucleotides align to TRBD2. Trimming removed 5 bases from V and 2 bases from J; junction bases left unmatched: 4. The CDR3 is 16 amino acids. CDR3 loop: CASSPGTSGDTDTQYF. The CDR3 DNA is TGTGCCAGCAGTCCCGGGACTAGCGGGGACACAGATACGCAGTATTTT.

The CDR3 loop reads CASSFARWGGRETQYF. For the CDR3, the DNA is TGTGCCAGCAGTTTTGCCCGTTGGGGGGGAAGAGAGACCCAGTACTTC. This chain connects TRBV28 to TRBJ2-5, with 7 bases identical to TRBD2. The CDR3 totals 16 residues. The junction had 11 bases not matched to a gene; V was cut back by 3 bases and J by 4 bases. The germline V gene has CDR1 MDHEN and CDR2 SYDVKM.

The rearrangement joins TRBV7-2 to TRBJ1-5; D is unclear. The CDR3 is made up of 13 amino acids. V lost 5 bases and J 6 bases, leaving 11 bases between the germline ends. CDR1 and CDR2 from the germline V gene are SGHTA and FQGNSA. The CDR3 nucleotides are TGTGCCAGCAGCCCCAGTTTCGGTCAGCCCCAGCATTTT. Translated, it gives CASSPSFGQPQHF.